This T cell receptor beta chain appears in the sequencing data of a study of blood T cell repertoires in COVID-19 (TCRdb year 2020). Study-wide context: Samples from collaborators originated in the United States, Italy and Spain and spanned both the acute and convalescent phases of COVID-19. A freely available public database, intended as a resource for researchers studying the immune response to SARS-CoV-2, is where the repertoires were released. The material from the prospective study consisted of cDNA or gDNA derived from T cells, B-cell-depleted T cells, or PBMCs. Where HLA class I and class II types were available, the types were taken from metadata supplied by the sample provider, not from assay-based typing. Deeply sampled blood TCRbeta repertoires from subjects exposed to, actively infected with, or recovered from COVID-19 were included in the dataset. A de-identified subject ID, COVID-19 status, age in years and sex were almost always included in the sample metadata. Samples were obtained from the ongoing ImmuneRACE study (first 160 participants) and from about 1,300 subjects provided by 6 global collaborators. Overall study results and their limits: The amount of clinical and demographic metadata varied by source and participant and was provided uncurated.

Collaborating institutions collected whole blood in K2EDTA tubes following their own protocols. For TCRbeta analysis, collaborator samples were shipped as frozen whole blood, as isolated PBMCs, or as DNA extracted from either sample type. Trimming leaves V shorter by 3 bases and J shorter by 1 base, with the junction holding 6 bases beyond the gene matches. The CDR3 runs 17 residues from the cysteine to the phenylalanine. The CDR3 DNA has 51 bases and is translated from base 1. The germline V gene (reference sequence) yields LGHDT for CDR1 and YNNKEL for CDR2. On this clone: Its antigen remains undetermined. Base qualities are not provided; no much larger clone lies one nucleotide away.

TCRbeta CDR3 regions were amplified from genomic DNA using the immunoSEQ Assay, a bias-controlled multiplex PCR. The study's own analysis went as follows. Nucleated cell counts per sample were estimated from amplification of reference gene primers within the assay. To quantify the absolute abundance of each unique TCRbeta CDR3 rearrangement, sequence reads were collapsed and filtered. For each sample, productive Simpson clonality was calculated by taking the square root of Simpson's diversity index across productive rearrangements. TCRdb holds this immuneACCESS table with in-frame rearrangements only. Some clones are missing; in checked studies, unresolved V genes explain under half, and the rest has no known cause. V and J calls and clone size follow that table, whereas D and trimming were derived from the DNA. The sample contains approximately 46,000 clones, roughly 82% of them found a single time. The top ten clones comprise 6% to 9% of the sample.

In this chain, TRBV3-1 (or the pseudogene TRBV3-2) is recombined with TRBJ2-1, with 10 bases in between that match TRBD1. The sample comprised peripheral blood. The clonotype comes from a human donor in a cohort sampled during active COVID-19. This receptor carries the CDR3 CASSQEPGQGSYNEQFF. The nucleotide sequence reads TGTGCCAGCAGCCAGGAACCGGGACAGGGGTCCTACAATGAGCAGTTCTTC.